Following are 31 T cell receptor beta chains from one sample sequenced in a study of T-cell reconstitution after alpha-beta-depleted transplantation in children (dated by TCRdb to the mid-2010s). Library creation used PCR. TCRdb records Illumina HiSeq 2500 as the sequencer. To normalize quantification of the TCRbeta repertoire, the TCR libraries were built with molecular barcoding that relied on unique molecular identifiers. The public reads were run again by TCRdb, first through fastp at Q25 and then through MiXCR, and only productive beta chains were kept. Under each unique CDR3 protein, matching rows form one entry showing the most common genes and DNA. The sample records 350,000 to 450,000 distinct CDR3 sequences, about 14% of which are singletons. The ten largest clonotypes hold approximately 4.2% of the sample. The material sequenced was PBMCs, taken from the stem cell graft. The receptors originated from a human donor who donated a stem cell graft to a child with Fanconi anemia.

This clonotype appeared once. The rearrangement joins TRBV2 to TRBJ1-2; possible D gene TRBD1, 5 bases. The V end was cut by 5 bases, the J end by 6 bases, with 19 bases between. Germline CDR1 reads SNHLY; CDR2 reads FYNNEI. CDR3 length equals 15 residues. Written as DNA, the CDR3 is TGTGCCAGCAGTCCCGGGCCAGGGAGGGTCGATGGCTACACCTTC. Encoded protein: CASSPGPGRVDGYTF.

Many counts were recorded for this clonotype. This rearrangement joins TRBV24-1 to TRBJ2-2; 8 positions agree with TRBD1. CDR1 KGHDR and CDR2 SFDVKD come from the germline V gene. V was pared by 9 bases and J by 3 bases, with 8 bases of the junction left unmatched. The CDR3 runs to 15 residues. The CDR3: CATGTQGAYTGELFF. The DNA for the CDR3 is TGTGCCACCGGGACCCAGGGGGCATACACCGGGGAGCTGTTTTTT.

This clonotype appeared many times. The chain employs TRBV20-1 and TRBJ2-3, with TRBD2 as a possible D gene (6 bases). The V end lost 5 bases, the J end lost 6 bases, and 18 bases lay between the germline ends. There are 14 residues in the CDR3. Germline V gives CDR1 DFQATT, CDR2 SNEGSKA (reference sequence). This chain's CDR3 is CSARPGTGGDTQYF. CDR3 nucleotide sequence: TGCAGTGCTCGCCCCGGGACTGGGGGGGATACGCAGTATTTT.

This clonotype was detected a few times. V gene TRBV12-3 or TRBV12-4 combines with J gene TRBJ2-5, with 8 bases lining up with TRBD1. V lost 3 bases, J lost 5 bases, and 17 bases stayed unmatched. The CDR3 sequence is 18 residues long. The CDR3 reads CASSFGRTTGAREETQYF. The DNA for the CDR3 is TGTGCCAGCAGTTTTGGCCGCACGACAGGGGCCAGGGAGGAGACCCAGTACTTC.

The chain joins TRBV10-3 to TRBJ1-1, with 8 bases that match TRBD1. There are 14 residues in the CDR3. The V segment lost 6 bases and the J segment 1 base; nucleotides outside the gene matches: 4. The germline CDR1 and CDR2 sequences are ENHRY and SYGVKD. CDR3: CAIRGTGENTEAFF. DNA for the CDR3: TGTGCCATCAGGGGGACAGGAGAGAACACTGAAGCTTTCTTT.

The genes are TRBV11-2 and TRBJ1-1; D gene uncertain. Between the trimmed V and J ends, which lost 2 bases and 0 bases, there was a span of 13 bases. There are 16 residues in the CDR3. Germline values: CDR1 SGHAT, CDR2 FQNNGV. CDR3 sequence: CASSLIYNRLNTEAFF. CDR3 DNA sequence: TGTGCCAGCAGCTTAATATACAATAGACTGAACACTGAAGCTTTCTTT. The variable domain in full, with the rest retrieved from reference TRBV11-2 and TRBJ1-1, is EAGVAQSPRYKIIEKRQSVAFWCNPISGHATLYWYQQILGQGPKLLIQFQNNGVVDDSQLPKDRFSAERLKGVDSTLKIQPAKLEDSAVYLCASSLIYNRLNTEAFFGQGTRLTVV.

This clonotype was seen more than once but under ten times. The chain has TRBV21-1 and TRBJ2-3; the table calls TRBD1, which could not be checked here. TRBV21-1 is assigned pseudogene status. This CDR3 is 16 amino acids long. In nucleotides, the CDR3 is TGTGCCAGCAGCAAAGCGCCAGGGAGAAAAACAGATACGCAGTATTTT. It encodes CASSKAPGRKTDTQYF.

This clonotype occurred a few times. The CDR3 DNA reads as TGTGCCAGCAGTTTCACCCGGCAAGAGACCCAGTACTTC. Translating gives CASSFTRQETQYF. This chain uses TRBV12-3 or TRBV12-4 with TRBJ2-5; D ambiguous. Trimming removed 3 bases from V and 2 bases from J, with 7 bases in between. The CDR3 sequence is 13 residues long.

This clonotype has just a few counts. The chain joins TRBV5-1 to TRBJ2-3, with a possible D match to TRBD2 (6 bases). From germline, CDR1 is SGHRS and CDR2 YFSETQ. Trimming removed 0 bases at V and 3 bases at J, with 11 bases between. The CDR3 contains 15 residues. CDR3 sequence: CASSLVTGGTDTQYF. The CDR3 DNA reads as TGCGCCAGCAGCTTGGTCACTGGGGGGACAGATACGCAGTATTTT.

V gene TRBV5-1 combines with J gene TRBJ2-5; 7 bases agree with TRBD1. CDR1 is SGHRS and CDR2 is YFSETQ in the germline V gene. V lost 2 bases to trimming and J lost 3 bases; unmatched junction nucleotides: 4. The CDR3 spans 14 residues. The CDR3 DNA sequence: TGCGCCAGCAGCTTTGGCCAGGGGGAAGAGACCCAGTACTTC. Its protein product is CASSFGQGEETQYF. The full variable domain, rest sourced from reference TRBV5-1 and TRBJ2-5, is KAGVTQTPRYLIKTRGQQVTLSCSPISGHRSVSWYQQTPGQGLQFLFEYFSETQRNKGNFPGRFSGRQFSNSRSEMNVSTLELGDSALYLCASSFGQGEETQYFGPGTRLLVL.

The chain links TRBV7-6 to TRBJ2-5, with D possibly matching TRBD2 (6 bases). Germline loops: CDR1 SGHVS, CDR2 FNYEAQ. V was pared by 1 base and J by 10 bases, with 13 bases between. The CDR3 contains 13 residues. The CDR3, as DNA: TGTGCCAGCAGCTTAGGGAGGGGTCAGGACCAGTACTTC. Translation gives CASSLGRGQDQYF.

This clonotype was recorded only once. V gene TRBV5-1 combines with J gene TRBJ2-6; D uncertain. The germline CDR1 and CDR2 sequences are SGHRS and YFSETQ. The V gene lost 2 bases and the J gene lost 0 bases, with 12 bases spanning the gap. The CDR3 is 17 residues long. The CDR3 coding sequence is TGCGCCAGCAGCTTCGTAGGACCCAGCTCTGGGGCCAACGTCCTGACTTTC. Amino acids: CASSFVGPSSGANVLTF.

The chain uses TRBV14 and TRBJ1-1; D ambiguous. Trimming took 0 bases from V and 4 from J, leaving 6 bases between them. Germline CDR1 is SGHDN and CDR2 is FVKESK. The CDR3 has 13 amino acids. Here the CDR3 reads CASSQDRVTEAFF. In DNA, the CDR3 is TGTGCCAGCAGCCAAGATAGAGTCACTGAAGCTTTCTTT.

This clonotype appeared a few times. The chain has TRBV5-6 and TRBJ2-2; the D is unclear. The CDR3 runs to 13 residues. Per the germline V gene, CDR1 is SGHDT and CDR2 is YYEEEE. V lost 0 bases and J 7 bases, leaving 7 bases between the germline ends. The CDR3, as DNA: TGTGCCAGCAGCTTGGGCTTGGGCGGGGAGCTGTTTTTT. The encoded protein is CASSLGLGGELFF.

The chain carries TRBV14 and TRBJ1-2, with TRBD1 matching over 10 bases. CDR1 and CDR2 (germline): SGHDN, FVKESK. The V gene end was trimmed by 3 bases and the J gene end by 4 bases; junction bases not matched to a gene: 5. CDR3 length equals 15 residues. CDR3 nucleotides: TGTGCCAGCAGCCATAGACAGGGGGCATCCTATGGCTACACCTTC. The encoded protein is CASSHRQGASYGYTF.

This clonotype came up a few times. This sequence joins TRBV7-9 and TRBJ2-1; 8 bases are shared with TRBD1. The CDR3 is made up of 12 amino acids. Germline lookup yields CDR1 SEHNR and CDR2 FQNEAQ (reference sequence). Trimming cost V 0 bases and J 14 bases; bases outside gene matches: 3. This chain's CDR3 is CASSLARDRKFF. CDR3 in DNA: TGTGCCAGCAGCTTAGCGCGGGACAGGAAGTTCTTC.

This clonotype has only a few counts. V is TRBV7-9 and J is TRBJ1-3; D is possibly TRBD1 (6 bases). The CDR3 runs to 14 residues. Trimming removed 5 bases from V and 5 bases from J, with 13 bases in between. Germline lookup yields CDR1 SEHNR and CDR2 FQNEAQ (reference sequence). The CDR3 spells CASSRGDLRNTIYF. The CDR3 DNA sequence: TGTGCCAGCAGCAGGGGGGACCTACGAAACACCATATATTTT.

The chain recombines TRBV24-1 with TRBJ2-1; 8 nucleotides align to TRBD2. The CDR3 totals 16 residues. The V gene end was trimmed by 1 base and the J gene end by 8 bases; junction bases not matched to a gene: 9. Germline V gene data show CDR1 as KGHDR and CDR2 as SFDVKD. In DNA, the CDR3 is TGTGCCACCAGTGATTTCGACGAGCGGGGGTCGGATGAGCAGTTCTTC. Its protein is CATSDFDERGSDEQFF.

This CDR3 reads CASSQNPTEQYF. In DNA, the CDR3 is TGTGCCAGCAGTCAAAACCCGACGGAGCAGTACTTC. The gene calls are TRBV12-3 or TRBV12-4 and TRBJ2-7; D gene uncertain. Deletions cut 5 bases from V and 7 bases from J, with 12 bases between. The CDR3 length is 12 residues.

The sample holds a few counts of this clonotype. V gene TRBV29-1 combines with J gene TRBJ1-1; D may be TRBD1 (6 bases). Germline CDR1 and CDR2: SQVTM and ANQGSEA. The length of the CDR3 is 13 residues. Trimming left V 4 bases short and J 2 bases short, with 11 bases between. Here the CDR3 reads CSVATQGNTEAFF. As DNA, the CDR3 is TGCAGCGTTGCAACACAGGGTAACACTGAAGCTTTCTTT.

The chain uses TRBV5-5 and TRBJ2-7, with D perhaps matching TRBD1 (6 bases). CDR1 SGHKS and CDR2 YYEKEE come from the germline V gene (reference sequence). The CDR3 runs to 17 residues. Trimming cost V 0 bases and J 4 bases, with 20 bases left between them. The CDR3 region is CASSLGSLGGRLYEQYF. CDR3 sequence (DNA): TGTGCCAGCAGCTTGGGGAGCCTAGGGGGTCGGCTTTACGAGCAGTACTTC.

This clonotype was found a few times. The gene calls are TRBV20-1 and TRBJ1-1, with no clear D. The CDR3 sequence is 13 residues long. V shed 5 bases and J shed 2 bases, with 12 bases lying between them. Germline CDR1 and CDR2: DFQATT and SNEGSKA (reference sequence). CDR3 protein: CSAFPRGNTEAFF. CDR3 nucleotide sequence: TGCAGTGCTTTTCCTCGGGGAAACACTGAAGCTTTCTTT.

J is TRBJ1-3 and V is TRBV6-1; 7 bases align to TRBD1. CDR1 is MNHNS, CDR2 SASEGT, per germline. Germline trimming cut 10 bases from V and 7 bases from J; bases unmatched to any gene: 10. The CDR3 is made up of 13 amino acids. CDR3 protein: CATNDPTGNTIYF. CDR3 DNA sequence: TGTGCCACCAACGATCCGACAGGGAACACCATATATTTT.

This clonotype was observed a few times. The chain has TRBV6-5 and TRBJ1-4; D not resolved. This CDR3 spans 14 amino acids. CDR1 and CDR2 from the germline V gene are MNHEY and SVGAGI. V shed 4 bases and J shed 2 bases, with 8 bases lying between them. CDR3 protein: CASSSSVTNEKLFF. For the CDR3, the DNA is TGTGCCAGCAGTTCGTCAGTGACTAATGAAAAACTGTTTTTT.

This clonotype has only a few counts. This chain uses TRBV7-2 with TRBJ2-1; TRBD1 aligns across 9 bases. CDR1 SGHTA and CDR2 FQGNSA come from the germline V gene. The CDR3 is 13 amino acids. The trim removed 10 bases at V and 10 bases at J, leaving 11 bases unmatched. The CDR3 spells CATTWDRVGEQFF. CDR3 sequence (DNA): TGTGCCACTACGTGGGACAGGGTTGGGGAGCAGTTCTTC.

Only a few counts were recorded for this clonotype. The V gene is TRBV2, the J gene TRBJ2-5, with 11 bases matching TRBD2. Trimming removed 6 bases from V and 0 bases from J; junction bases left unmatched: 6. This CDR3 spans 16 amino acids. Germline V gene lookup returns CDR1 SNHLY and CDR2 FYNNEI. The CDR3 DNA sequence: TGTGCCAGCAGGCGAACTAGCGGGGGCCACCAAGAGACCCAGTACTTC. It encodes CASRRTSGGHQETQYF. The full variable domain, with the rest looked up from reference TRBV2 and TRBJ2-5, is EPEVTQTPSHQVTQMGQEVILRCVPISNHLYFYWYRQILGQKVEFLVSFYNNEISEKSEIFDDQFSVERPDGSNFTLKIRSTKLEDSAMYFCASRRTSGGHQETQYFGPGTRLLVL.

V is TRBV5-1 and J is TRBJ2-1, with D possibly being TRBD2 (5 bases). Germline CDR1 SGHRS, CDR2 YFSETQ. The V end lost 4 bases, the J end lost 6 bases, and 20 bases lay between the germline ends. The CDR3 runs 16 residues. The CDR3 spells CASSPLAGGQPNEQFF. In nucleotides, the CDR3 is TGCGCCAGCAGCCCACTGGCGGGCGGTCAGCCCAATGAGCAGTTCTTC.

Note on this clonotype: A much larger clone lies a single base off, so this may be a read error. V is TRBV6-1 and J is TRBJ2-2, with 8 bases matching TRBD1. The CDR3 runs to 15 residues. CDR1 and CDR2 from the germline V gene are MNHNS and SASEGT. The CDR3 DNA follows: TGTGCCAGCAAAGCCCGGACAGGGCTCACCTGGGAGCTGTTTTTT. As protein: CASKARTGLTWELFF.

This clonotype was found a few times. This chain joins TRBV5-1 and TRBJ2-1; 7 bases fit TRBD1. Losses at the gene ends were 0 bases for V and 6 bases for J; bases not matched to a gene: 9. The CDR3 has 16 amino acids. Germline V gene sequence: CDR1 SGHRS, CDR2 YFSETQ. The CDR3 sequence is CASSLGQGFRGNEQFF. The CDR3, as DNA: TGCGCCAGCAGCTTGGGACAGGGCTTTAGGGGCAATGAGCAGTTCTTC.

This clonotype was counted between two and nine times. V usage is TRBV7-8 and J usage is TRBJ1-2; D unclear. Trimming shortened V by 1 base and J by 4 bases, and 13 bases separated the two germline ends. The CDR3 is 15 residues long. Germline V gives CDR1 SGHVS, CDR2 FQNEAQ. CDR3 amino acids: CASSLERESVYGYTF. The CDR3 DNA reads TGTGCCAGCAGCTTAGAAAGGGAGAGCGTCTATGGCTACACCTTC.

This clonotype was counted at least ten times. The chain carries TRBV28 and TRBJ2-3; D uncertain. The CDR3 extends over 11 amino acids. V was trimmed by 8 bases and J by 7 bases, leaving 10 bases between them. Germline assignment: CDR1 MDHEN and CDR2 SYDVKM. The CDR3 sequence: CASSRPNTQYF. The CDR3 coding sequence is TGTGCCAGCTCCCGACCCAATACGCAGTATTTT.